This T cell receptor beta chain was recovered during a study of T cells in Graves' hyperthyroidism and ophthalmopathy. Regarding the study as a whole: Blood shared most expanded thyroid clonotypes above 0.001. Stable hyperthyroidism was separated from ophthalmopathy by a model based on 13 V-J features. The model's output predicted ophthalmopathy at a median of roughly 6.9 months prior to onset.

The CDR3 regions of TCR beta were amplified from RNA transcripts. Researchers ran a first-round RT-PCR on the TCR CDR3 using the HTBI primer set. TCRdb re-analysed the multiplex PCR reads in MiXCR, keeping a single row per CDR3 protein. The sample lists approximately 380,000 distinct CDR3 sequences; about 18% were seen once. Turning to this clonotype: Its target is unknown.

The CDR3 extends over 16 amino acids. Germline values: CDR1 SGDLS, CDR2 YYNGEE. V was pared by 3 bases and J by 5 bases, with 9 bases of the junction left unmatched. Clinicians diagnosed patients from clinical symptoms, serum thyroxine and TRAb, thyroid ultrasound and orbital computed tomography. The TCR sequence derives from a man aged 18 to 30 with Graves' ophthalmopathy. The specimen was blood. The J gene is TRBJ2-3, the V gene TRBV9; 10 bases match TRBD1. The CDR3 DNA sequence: TGTGCCAGCAGCGCAGGAAGACAGGGGGCCGGAGATACGCAGTATTTT. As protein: CASSAGRQGAGDTQYF.